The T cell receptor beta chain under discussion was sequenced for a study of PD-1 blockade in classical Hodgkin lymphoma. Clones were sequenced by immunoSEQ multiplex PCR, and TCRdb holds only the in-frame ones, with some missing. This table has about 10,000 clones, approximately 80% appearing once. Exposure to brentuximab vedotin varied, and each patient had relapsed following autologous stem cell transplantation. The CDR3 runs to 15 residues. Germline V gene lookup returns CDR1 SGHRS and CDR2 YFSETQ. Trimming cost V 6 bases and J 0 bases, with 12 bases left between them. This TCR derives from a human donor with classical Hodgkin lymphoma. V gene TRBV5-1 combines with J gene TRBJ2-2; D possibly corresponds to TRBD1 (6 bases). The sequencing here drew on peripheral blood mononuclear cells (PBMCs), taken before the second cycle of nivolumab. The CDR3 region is CASTSGTPNTGELFF. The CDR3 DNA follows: TGCGCCAGCACTTCCGGGACACCGAACACCGGGGAGCTGTTTTTT.